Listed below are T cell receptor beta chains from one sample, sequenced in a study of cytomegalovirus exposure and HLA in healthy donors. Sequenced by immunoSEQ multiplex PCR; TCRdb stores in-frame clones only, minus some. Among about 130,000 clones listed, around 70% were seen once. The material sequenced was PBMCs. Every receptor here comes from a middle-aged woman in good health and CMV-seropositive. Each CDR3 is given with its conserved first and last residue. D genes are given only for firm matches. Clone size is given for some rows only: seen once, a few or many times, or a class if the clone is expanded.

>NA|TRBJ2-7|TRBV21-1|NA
CATRVDPGQGVYEQYF
TGTGCCACCCGGGTCGATCCGGGACAGGGGGTGTACGAGCAGTACTTC
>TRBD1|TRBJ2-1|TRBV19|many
CASSSTTGAFYNEQFF
TGTGCCAGTAGTAGCACGACAGGGGCTTTCTACAATGAGCAGTTCTTC
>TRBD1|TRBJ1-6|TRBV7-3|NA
CASSFNPLGQGASPLHF
TGTGCCAGCAGCTTCAACCCCCTGGGACAGGGTGCTTCACCCCTCCACTTT
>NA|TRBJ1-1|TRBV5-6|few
CASSFWDYTEAFF
TGTGCCAGCAGCTTCTGGGACTACACTGAAGCTTTCTTT
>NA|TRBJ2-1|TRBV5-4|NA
CASSRTPAGSYNEQFF
TGTGCCAGCAGCCGTACGCCAGCGGGCTCCTACAATGAGCAGTTCTTC
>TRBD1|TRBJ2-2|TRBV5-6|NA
CASSFYGTANTGELFF
TGTGCCAGCAGCTTCTACGGGACAGCGAACACCGGGGAGCTGTTTTTT
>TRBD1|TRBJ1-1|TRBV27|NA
CASRGGQLNTEAFF
TGTGCCAGCAGGGGGGGACAGCTGAACACTGAAGCTTTCTTT
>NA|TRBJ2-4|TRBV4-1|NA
CASSQFSELNLAKNIQYF
TGCGCCAGCAGCCAATTCTCGGAACTAAATCTAGCCAAAAACATTCAGTACTTC
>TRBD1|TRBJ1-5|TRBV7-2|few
CASSHGTVQPQHF
TGTGCCAGCAGCCACGGGACAGTTCAGCCCCAGCATTTT
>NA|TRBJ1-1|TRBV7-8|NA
CASSPYNTLGNTEAFF
TGTGCCAGCAGCCCATATAACACACTAGGGAACACTGAAGCTTTCTTT
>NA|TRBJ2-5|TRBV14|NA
CASSQFWGPEPVGTQYF
TGTGCCAGCAGCCAATTTTGGGGGCCGGAGCCCGTCGGGACCCAGTACTTC
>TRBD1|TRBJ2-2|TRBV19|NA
CASRGTGVFGELFF
TGTGCCAGTAGAGGGACAGGAGTTTTCGGGGAGCTGTTTTTT
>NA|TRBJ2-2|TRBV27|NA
CASSSQGLINTGELFF
TGTGCCAGCAGTTCTCAGGGGCTTATAAACACCGGGGAGCTGTTTTTT
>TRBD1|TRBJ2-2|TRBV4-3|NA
CASSQGQGSTGELFF
TGCGCCAGCAGCCAAGGACAGGGTAGCACCGGGGAGCTGTTTTTT
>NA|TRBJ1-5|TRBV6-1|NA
CASSFDSLNQPQHF
TGTGCCAGCAGTTTCGACAGCCTCAATCAGCCCCAGCATTTT
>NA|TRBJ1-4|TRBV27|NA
CASRRLSTNEKLFF
TGTGCCAGCCGACGACTCTCAACTAATGAAAAACTGTTTTTT
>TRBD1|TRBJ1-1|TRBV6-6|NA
CASSDTGTVSPEAFF
TGTGCCAGCAGTGACACCGGGACAGTCTCCCCTGAAGCTTTCTTT
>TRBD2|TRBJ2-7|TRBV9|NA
CASSVSSGSINEQYF
TGTGCCAGCAGCGTTTCTAGCGGGAGTATCAACGAGCAGTACTTC
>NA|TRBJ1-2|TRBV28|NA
CASSTGPRGGYGYTF
TGTGCCAGCAGTACGGGACCCAGGGGAGGGTATGGCTACACCTTC
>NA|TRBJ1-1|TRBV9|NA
CASSPRGGVNTEAFF
TGTGCCAGCAGCCCACGAGGAGGGGTGAACACTGAAGCTTTCTTT
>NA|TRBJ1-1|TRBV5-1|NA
CASSSQVGTAEAFF
TGCGCCAGCAGCTCGCAGGTAGGAACGGCAGAAGCTTTCTTT
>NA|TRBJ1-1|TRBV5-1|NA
CASSFDRLNTEAFF
TGCGCCAGCAGCTTCGACAGATTGAACACTGAAGCTTTCTTT
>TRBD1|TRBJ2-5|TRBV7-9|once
CSSSSTGIETQYF
TGTTCCAGCAGCTCGACAGGGATCGAGACCCAGTACTTC
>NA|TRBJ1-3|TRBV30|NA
CAWSVQTGNTIYF
TGTGCCTGGAGTGTACAAACTGGAAACACCATATATTTT
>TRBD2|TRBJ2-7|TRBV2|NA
CASSENREGPEQYF
TGTGCCAGCAGTGAAAACCGGGAGGGCCCCGAGCAGTACTTC
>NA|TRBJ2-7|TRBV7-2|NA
CASSLNQGSEQYF
TGTGCCAGCAGCCTCAATCAGGGATCCGAGCAGTACTTC
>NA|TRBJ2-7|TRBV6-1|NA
CASIRRGSYEQYF
TGTGCCAGCATCCGCAGGGGAAGCTACGAGCAGTACTTC
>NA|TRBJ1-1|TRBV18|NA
CASSPQTALISSTEAFF
TGTGCCAGCTCACCGCAGACAGCCCTCATATCAAGTACTGAAGCTTTCTTT
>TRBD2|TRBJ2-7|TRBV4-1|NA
CASSQPLAGVYEQYF
TGCGCCAGCAGCCAACCTCTAGCGGGGGTCTACGAGCAGTACTTC
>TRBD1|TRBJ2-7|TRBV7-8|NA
CASSPRDSSYEQYF
TGTGCCAGCAGCCCCCGGGACAGCTCCTACGAGCAGTACTTC